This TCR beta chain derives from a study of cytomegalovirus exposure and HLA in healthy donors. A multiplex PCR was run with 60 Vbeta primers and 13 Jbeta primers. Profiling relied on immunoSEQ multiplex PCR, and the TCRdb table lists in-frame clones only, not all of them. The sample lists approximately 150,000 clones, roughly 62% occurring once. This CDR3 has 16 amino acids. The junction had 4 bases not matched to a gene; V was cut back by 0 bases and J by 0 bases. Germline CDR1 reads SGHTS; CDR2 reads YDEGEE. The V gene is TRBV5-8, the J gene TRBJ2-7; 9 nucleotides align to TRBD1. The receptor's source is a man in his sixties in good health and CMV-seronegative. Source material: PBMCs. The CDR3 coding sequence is TGTGCCAGCAGCTTGGACGGGACAGGGAGCTCCTACGAGCAGTACTTC. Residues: CASSLDGTGSSYEQYF.